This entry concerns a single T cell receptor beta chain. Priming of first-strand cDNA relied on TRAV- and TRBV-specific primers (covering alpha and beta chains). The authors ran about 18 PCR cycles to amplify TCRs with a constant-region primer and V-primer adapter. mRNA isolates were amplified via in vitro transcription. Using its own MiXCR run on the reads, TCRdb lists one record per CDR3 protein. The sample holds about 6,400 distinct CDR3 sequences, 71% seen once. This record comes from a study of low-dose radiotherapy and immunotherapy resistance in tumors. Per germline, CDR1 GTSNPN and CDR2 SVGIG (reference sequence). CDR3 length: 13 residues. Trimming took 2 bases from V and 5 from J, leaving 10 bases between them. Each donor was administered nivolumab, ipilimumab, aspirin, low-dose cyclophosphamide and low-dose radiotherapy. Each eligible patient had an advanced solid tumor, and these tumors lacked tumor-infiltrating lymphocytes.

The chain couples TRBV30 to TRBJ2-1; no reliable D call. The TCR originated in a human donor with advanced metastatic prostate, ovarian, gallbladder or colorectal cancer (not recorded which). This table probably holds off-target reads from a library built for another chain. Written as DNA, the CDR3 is TGTGCCTGGAGTAGCGACGCAGACAATGAGCAGTTCTTC. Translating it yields CAWSSDADNEQFF.